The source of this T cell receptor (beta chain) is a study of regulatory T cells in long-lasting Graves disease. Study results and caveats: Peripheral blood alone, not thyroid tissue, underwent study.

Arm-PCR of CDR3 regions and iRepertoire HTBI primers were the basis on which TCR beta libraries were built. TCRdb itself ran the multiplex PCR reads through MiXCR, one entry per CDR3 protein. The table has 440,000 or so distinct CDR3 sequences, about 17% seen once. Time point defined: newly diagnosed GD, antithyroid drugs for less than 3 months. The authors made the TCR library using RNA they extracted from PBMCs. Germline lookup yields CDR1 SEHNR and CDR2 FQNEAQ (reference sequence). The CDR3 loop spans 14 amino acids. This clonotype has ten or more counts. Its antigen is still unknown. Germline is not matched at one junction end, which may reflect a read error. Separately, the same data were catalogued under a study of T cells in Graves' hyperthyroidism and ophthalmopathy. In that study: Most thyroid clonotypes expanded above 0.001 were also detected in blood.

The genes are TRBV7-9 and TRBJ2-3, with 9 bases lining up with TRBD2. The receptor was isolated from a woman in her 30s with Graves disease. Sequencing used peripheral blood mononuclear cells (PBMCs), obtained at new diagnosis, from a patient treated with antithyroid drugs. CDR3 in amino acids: CASSSGTSKDTQYF. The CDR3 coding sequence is TGTGCCAGCAGCTCCGGGACTAGCAAAGATACGCAGTATTTT.